Listed below are T cell receptor beta chains from one sample, sequenced in a study of blood T cell repertoires in COVID-19. The assay was immunoSEQ multiplex PCR, and TCRdb's table has in-frame clones only and misses some. The repertoire holds 70,000 to 80,000 clones, with around 90% as singletons. What was sequenced was peripheral blood. The origin of the receptors is a woman between 45 and 65 years old with acute or convalescent COVID-19. Both conserved end residues are part of each CDR3. The D gene is left open where the match is weak. Clone size is not always given. Where it is, it says once, few, many or a class for expanded clones.

V gene	D gene	J gene	clone size	CDR3 DNA	CDR3 protein
TRBV30	NA	TRBJ1-3	NA	TGTGCCTGGAACCCTGGGGGGGATTTCGGAAACACCATATATTTT	CAWNPGGDFGNTIYF
TRBV6-5	NA	TRBJ2-1	few	TGTGCCAGCAGCCGCCGGGAGTCCTACAATGAGCAGTTCTTC	CASSRRESYNEQFF
TRBV19	TRBD1	TRBJ1-4	NA	TGTGCCAGTAGTATCCTGGGACAGGGTGGTTTGAGTGAAAAACTGTTTTTT	CASSILGQGGLSEKLFF
TRBV2	NA	TRBJ2-5	NA	TGTGCCAGCACATTGAGGGAGACCCAGTACTTC	CASTLRETQYF
TRBV5-1	NA	TRBJ2-7	NA	TGCGCCAGCAGCTTGGGGAGCGCCTTCTCCTACGAGCAGTACTTC	CASSLGSAFSYEQYF
TRBV24-1	TRBD1	TRBJ1-2	NA	TGTGCCACCAGTAGGGACAGTAACTATGGCTACACCTTC	CATSRDSNYGYTF
TRBV30	TRBD1	TRBJ1-5	NA	TGTGCCTGGAGTCCAACCGACAGGGGGCAAGCGCAGCCCCAGCATTTT	CAWSPTDRGQAQPQHF
TRBV27	NA	TRBJ1-6	NA	TGTGCCAGCAGTTTTATTGAGAGGGATTCACCCCTCCACTTT	CASSFIERDSPLHF
TRBV21-1	NA	TRBJ2-3	NA	TGTGCCAGCAGCAAAGAACAGATCACAGATACGCAGTATTTT	CASSKEQITDTQYF
TRBV5-4	NA	TRBJ2-1	NA	TGTGCCAGCAGCTTGGGCACTAGACCGGACAATGAGCAGTTCTTC	CASSLGTRPDNEQFF
TRBV9	NA	TRBJ2-5	NA	TGTGCCAGCAGCGCCCGGTCGGGTGGGGAGACCCAGTACTTC	CASSARSGGETQYF
TRBV7-4	TRBD1	TRBJ2-1	NA	TGTGCCAGCAGCGTCCCGGGACAGAGGGAAGATGAGCAGTTCTTC	CASSVPGQREDEQFF
TRBV9	TRBD1	TRBJ2-3	NA	TGTGCCAGCAGCACCCATCCGGGACAGGCAGATACGCAGTATTTT	CASSTHPGQADTQYF
TRBV20-1	TRBD2	TRBJ2-3	once	TGCAGTGCTAGTCGTGGCGGGAGGGCCGTAGATACGCAGTATTTT	CSASRGGRAVDTQYF
TRBV27	NA	TRBJ1-2	NA	TGTGCCAGCAGTTCCCCCTCAGTGCAGGGGAGTATCTATGGCTACACCTTC	CASSSPSVQGSIYGYTF
TRBV28	TRBD1	TRBJ1-6	NA	TGTGCCAGCAGACGCTCGGACAGGATGAATTCACCCCTCCACTTT	CASRRSDRMNSPLHF
TRBV2	TRBD1	TRBJ1-1	once	TGTGCCAGCAGTAACTTGGACAGGGCGGGCACTGAAGCTTTCTTT	CASSNLDRAGTEAFF